This entry lists 3 T cell receptor beta chains sequenced from one sample in a study of T cell responses to AZD1222 COVID-19 vaccine (dated by TCRdb to about 2021). The sample's time point label, in plain terms: baseline before first vaccination. Receptors were amplified or captured by the immunoSEQ multiplex PCR assay. TCRdb obtained this table from immuneACCESS and retained in-frame rearrangements with V and J assigned. These tables miss some clones; where compared with another copy, unresolved V genes account for less than half of the shortfall, and the remainder is unexplained. A total of tens of thousands of clones appear in this sample, around 85% of them only once. The top ten clonotypes cover about 20% of the sample. The specimen was peripheral blood, collected on day 0 of AZD1222 vaccination. These receptors came from an adult in good health.

V gene TRBV3-1 (or the pseudogene TRBV3-2) combines with J gene TRBJ1-2; 7 positions agree with TRBD1. CDR1 and CDR2 (germline): LGHDT, YNNKEL (reference sequence). V shed 1 base and J 4 bases; nucleotides not matched to a gene: 3. The length of the CDR3 is 14 residues. The CDR3 here is CASSQGQGPYGYTF. The CDR3 DNA reads TGTGCCAGCAGCCAAGGACAGGGCCCCTATGGCTACACCTTC.

The chain uses TRBV7-8 and TRBJ2-2; TRBD1 agrees at 7 bases. Germline V CDR1 and CDR2: SGHVS, FQNEAQ. Trimming took 1 base from V and 6 from J; bases not matched to a gene: 11. The CDR3 loop spans 17 amino acids. This CDR3 is CASSLVLAGGSAGELFF. Here the CDR3 DNA reads TGTGCCAGCAGCTTAGTACTCGCAGGGGGTAGCGCCGGGGAGCTGTTTTTT. The full variable domain, in which reference TRBV7-8 and TRBJ2-2 provide the parts outside the CDR3, is GAGVSQSPRYKVAKRGQDVALRCDPISGHVSLFWYQQALGQGPEFLTYFQNEAQLDKSGLPSDRFFAERPEGSVSTLKIQRTQQEDSAVYLCASSLVLAGGSAGELFFGEGSRLTVL.

This clone was counted only a few times. The rearrangement uses TRBV19 and TRBJ2-5, with D perhaps given as TRBD1 or TRBD2 (6 bases each). The CDR3 extends over 13 amino acids. The germline CDR1 and CDR2 sequences are LNHDA and SQIVND (reference sequence). V lost 4 bases and J 2 bases, leaving 8 bases between the germline ends. The CDR3 region is CASSKGGQETQYF. The CDR3 DNA sequence: TGTGCCAGTAGTAAAGGGGGGCAAGAGACCCAGTACTTC.